This T cell receptor (beta chain) was sequenced in a study of cytomegalovirus exposure and HLA in healthy donors. Findings and caveats of the study: Most TCR sequences were seen very rarely across donors, but some public TCRs occurred in many. First-cohort TCR clusters tended to co-occur in the approximately 110 validation repertoires, a later analysis found.

As regards this clone: What it binds is not known.

The table came from immunoSEQ multiplex PCR; TCRdb's copy has only in-frame clones and leaves some out. The data show 220,000 or so clones, 87% seen once. The CDR3 is 14 amino acids. In germline, CDR1 is SGDLS, CDR2 YYNGEE. The ends were cut back, 0 bases at V and 6 bases at J, with 13 bases in the middle. Sample: PBMCs. The chain carries TRBV9 and TRBJ2-7; D perhaps matches TRBD2 (5 bases). The receptor's source is a woman between 18 and 30 years old in good health and CMV-seropositive. DNA of the CDR3: TGTGCCAGCAGCGTAGTTGAGGGAGTGGGCGAGCAGTACTTC. It specifies CASSVVEGVGEQYF.